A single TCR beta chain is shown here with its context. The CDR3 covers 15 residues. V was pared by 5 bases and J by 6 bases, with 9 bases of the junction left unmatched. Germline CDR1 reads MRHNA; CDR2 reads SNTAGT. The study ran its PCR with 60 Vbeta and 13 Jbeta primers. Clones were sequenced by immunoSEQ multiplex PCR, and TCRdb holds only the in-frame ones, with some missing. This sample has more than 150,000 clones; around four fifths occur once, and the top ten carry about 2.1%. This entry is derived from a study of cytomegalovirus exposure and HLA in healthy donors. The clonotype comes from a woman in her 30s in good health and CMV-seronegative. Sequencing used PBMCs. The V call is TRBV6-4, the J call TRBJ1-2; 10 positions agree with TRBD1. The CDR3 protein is CASSPRMTGGNGYTF. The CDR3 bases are TGTGCCAGCAGTCCCCGCATGACAGGGGGCAATGGCTACACCTTC.